The 28 T cell receptor beta chains in this list originate from one sample, sequenced in a study of response to subunit inactivated influenza vaccine. TCRdb re-called the RT-PCR reads through MiXCR, storing one row per CDR3 protein. The sample contains 600,000 to 700,000 distinct CDR3 sequences, around 15% of which appear only once. The starting material was PBMCs from blood, obtained around 15 days before vaccination. The origin of the receptors is a man aged 50-59 years who received an inactivated influenza vaccine.

The rearrangement links TRBV5-5 to TRBJ2-7, with D possibly being TRBD1 or TRBD2 (5 bases each). This CDR3 comprises 18 residues. V lost 1 base to trimming and J lost 6 bases, with 26 bases between them. Germline lookup yields CDR1 SGHKS and CDR2 YYEKEE (reference sequence). The CDR3 loop reads CASSLYPPRGSRDSEQYF. The DNA for the CDR3 is TGTGCCAGCAGCTTGTACCCGCCAAGGGGATCTCGGGATAGCGAGCAGTACTTC. The entire variable domain, with the rest obtained from reference TRBV5-5 and TRBJ2-7, is as follows: DAGVTQSPTHLIKTRGQQVTLRCSPISGHKSVSWYQQVLGQGPQFIFQYYEKEERGRGNFPDRFSARQFPNYSSELNVNALLLGDSALYLCASSLYPPRGSRDSEQYFGPGTRLTVT.

This clonotype was found many times. The chain couples TRBV9 to TRBJ2-5; weak D call: TRBD2 (6 bases). This CDR3 spans 16 amino acids. Trimming left V 0 bases short and J 1 base short, with 13 bases between. In germline, CDR1 is SGDLS, CDR2 YYNGEE. This chain's CDR3 is CASSVEPAGGQETQYF. The CDR3, as DNA: TGTGCCAGCAGCGTAGAGCCAGCCGGGGGCCAAGAGACCCAGTACTTC. Supplemented by reference TRBV9 and TRBJ2-5, the full variable domain reads DSGVTQTPKHLITATGQRVTLRCSPRSGDLSVYWYQQSLDQGLQFLIQYYNGEERAKGNILERFSAQQFPDLHSELNLSSLELGDSALYFCASSVEPAGGQETQYFGPGTRLLVL.

This clonotype was observed a few times. The chain uses TRBV3-1 and TRBJ2-7, with 12 bases lining up with TRBD2. The CDR3 sequence is 16 residues long. Germline trimming cut 0 bases from V and 3 bases from J; bases unmatched to any gene: 3. Germline CDR1 reads LGHDT; CDR2 reads YNNKEL (reference sequence). The CDR3 protein is CASSQDLGLAGYEQYF. CDR3 DNA sequence: TGTGCCAGCAGCCAAGATTTGGGACTAGCGGGCTACGAGCAGTACTTC.

V and J are TRBV20-1 and TRBJ1-2; 7 nucleotides match TRBD1. The CDR3 extends over 13 amino acids. Germline V lookup: CDR1 DFQATT, CDR2 SNEGSKA (reference sequence). The ends lost 6 bases at V and 4 bases at J; junction bases unmatched: 8. This CDR3 reads CSALTGTSYGYTF. CDR3 sequence (DNA): TGCAGTGCCCTGACAGGGACGAGCTATGGCTACACCTTC.

This clonotype was counted only a few times. This rearrangement joins TRBV10-3 to TRBJ1-1; maybe TRBD1 (5 bases). Germline V gene sequence: CDR1 ENHRY, CDR2 SYGVKD. The CDR3 length is 14 residues. V was cut by 2 bases and J by 2 bases, with 9 bases left in between. CDR3 sequence (DNA): TGTGCCATCAGTGAGCATGGGGGTAACACTGAAGCTTTCTTT. Translating gives CAISEHGGNTEAFF.

This clonotype has a handful of counts. The chain joins TRBV5-6 to TRBJ2-3; tentative D call: TRBD1 (6 bases). In germline, CDR1 is SGHDT, CDR2 YYEEEE. Trimming took off 3 bases at V and 0 bases at J, with 17 bases between the two ends. This CDR3 has 17 amino acids. Written as DNA, the CDR3 is TGTGCCAGCAGCTGGGGGCCGGCTCTTTCTAGCACAGATACGCAGTATTTT. Its translation: CASSWGPALSSTDTQYF.

This clonotype was detected ten times or more. The chain joins TRBV6-1 to TRBJ2-5; D perhaps matches TRBD1 (6 bases). Trimming took off 10 bases at V and 4 bases at J, with 16 bases between the two ends. In germline, CDR1 is MNHNS, CDR2 SASEGT. This CDR3 is built from 13 residues. CDR3 DNA sequence: TGTGCCACCTCAACAGGGAAATCAGAGACCCAGTACTTC. Its translation: CATSTGKSETQYF.

This chain connects TRBV28 to TRBJ2-3, with D unclear. Per germline, CDR1 MDHEN and CDR2 SYDVKM. Trimming pared 4 bases from V and 1 base from J, leaving 12 bases between. The CDR3 totals 15 residues. CDR3 protein: CASSSPALGTDTQYF. The CDR3 nucleotides read TGTGCCAGCAGTTCCCCTGCGCTGGGCACAGATACGCAGTATTTT.

The chain recombines TRBV7-9 with TRBJ2-5; possibly TRBD2 for D (5 bases). Trimming took 6 bases from V and 7 from J, leaving 15 bases between them. The CDR3 is 13 amino acids. Germline lookup yields CDR1 SEHNR and CDR2 FQNEAQ (reference sequence). CDR3 loop: CASSHREFRTQYF. Written as DNA, the CDR3 is TGTGCCAGCAGTCATAGGGAGTTTCGGACCCAGTACTTC.

This clonotype has a count of ten or more. V usage is TRBV2 and J usage is TRBJ1-5; no clear D gene. The V and J ends lost 3 bases and 0 bases respectively, with 21 bases between them. Germline values: CDR1 SNHLY, CDR2 FYNNEI. The CDR3 runs 19 residues. The CDR3 DNA reads TGTGCCAGCAGTGAGGGTCTAGGAAGCCGACTTTATAGCAATCAGCCCCAGCATTTT. Encoded protein: CASSEGLGSRLYSNQPQHF.

The genes are TRBV18 and TRBJ2-7; D not resolved. In germline, CDR1 is KGHSH, CDR2 LQKENI. V dropped 0 bases and J dropped 2 bases, with 8 bases sitting between them. The CDR3 length is 14 residues. CDR3 in amino acids: CASSPPAVTYEQYF. Here the CDR3 DNA reads TGTGCCAGCTCACCACCGGCAGTTACCTACGAGCAGTACTTC.

This clonotype has only a few counts. The rearrangement joins TRBV6-2 or TRBV6-3 to TRBJ2-1; 10 positions match TRBD2. Germline CDR1 and CDR2: MNHEY and SVGEGT. CDR3 length: 16 residues. V gave up 6 bases and J gave up 4 bases; unmatched junction bases: 9. The DNA of the CDR3 is TGTGCCAGCAGGGCTAGCGGGAGTCTGGCTTACAATGAGCAGTTCTTC. Amino acid sequence: CASRASGSLAYNEQFF.

The rearrangement joins TRBV10-3 to TRBJ1-1; possible D gene TRBD1, 6 bases. Germline V lookup: CDR1 ENHRY, CDR2 SYGVKD. V dropped 3 bases and J dropped 11 bases, with 13 bases sitting between them. The CDR3 consists of 12 residues. The CDR3 is CAISEGGEVAFF. For the CDR3, the DNA is TGTGCCATCAGTGAAGGGGGGGAGGTGGCTTTCTTT.

The chain couples TRBV5-1 to TRBJ1-1, with 10 bases fitting TRBD1. Trimming cost V 6 bases and J 4 bases; bases outside gene matches: 6. Germline V gene sequence: CDR1 SGHRS, CDR2 YFSETQ. This CDR3 has 14 amino acids. The CDR3 DNA reads TGCGCCAGCACGTCCGGGACAGGGGCCACTGAAGCTTTCTTT. It translates to CASTSGTGATEAFF.

The chain employs TRBV3-1 and TRBJ2-3, with 10 bases lining up with TRBD2. V gave up 8 bases and J gave up 2 bases; unmatched junction bases: 13. Germline CDR1 is LGHDT and CDR2 is YNNKEL (reference sequence). This CDR3 is built from 17 residues. CDR3 coding DNA: TGTGCCAGCCTGGGGGGGACCGGGACTAGCGTCACAGATACGCAGTATTTT. It yields the protein CASLGGTGTSVTDTQYF.

The gene calls are TRBV29-1 and TRBJ1-2, with D perhaps matching TRBD1 (5 bases). The CDR3 has 14 residues. V shed 6 bases and J shed 6 bases, with 20 bases lying between them. Germline lookup yields CDR1 SQVTM and CDR2 ANQGSEA. Here the CDR3 DNA reads TGCAGCGTGGGTTCGGTAGGGGCAGTCGATGGCTACACCTTC. This codes for CSVGSVGAVDGYTF.

This clonotype was found a few times. The chain couples TRBV5-1 to TRBJ2-3; D gene uncertain. The CDR3 totals 15 residues. Germline loops: CDR1 SGHRS, CDR2 YFSETQ. The germline V and J ends were trimmed by 1 base and 0 bases, with 9 bases remaining between them. The CDR3, as DNA: TGCGCCAGCAGCTTGCCCACCTCTAGCACAGATACGCAGTATTTT. Translating it yields CASSLPTSSTDTQYF.

This clonotype was found a few times. V gene TRBV4-1 combines with J gene TRBJ2-7; 10 positions agree with TRBD2. Trimming took 3 bases from V and 2 from J; bases not matched to a gene: 4. Germline V gene data show CDR1 as MGHRA and CDR2 as YSYEKL. The CDR3 is 15 amino acids. Here the CDR3 DNA reads TGCGCCAGCAGCCACAATAGCGGGGGGACCTACGAGCAGTACTTC. Its protein product is CASSHNSGGTYEQYF.

The CDR3 DNA reads TGTGCCAGCAGTGAACCCCCCAGCGCCCGCTCCTACGAGCAGTACTTC. This gives the protein CASSEPPSARSYEQYF. The genes are TRBV2 and TRBJ2-7; D uncertain. Trimming cost V 2 bases and J 0 bases, with 14 bases left between them. The CDR3 extends over 16 amino acids. Germline-derived CDR1 and CDR2 are SNHLY and FYNNEI. The variable domain in full, completed from reference TRBV2 and TRBJ2-7, reads EPEVTQTPSHQVTQMGQEVILRCVPISNHLYFYWYRQILGQKVEFLVSFYNNEISEKSEIFDDQFSVERPDGSNFTLKIRSTKLEDSAMYFCASSEPPSARSYEQYFGPGTRLTVT.

This clonotype was found a few times. This chain uses TRBV28 with TRBJ2-1; D gene uncertain. V was pared by 3 bases and J by 3 bases, with 18 bases between. CDR3 length: 17 residues. CDR1 and CDR2 from the germline V gene are MDHEN and SYDVKM. The CDR3 region is CASSLRSLGSIYNEQFF. The CDR3 DNA reads as TGTGCCAGCAGTTTGAGGAGTCTGGGGTCGATCTACAATGAGCAGTTCTTC.

This rearrangement joins TRBV6-5 to TRBJ2-3; 7 bases agree with TRBD2. The CDR3 spans 15 residues. Per the germline V gene, CDR1 is MNHEY and CDR2 is SVGAGI. J gave up 1 base and V 2 bases, and 3 bases lay outside the gene matches. CDR3 DNA sequence: TGTGCCAGCAGTTACAGGGCGGGAGGCACAGATACGCAGTATTTT. It codes for CASSYRAGGTDTQYF.

A few counts support this clonotype. The V gene is TRBV5-1, the J gene TRBJ2-3, with no clear D. CDR3 length equals 13 residues. From germline, CDR1 is SGHRS and CDR2 YFSETQ. The V and J ends lost 4 bases and 6 bases respectively, with 12 bases between them. The CDR3 nucleotides read TGCGCCAGCAGCCTTAGTCCACCTGATACGCAGTATTTT. This codes for CASSLSPPDTQYF.

This clonotype showed up just a few times. This rearrangement joins TRBV12-3 or TRBV12-4 to TRBJ2-1, with 10 bases fitting TRBD2. V lost 3 bases, J lost 9 bases, and 8 bases stayed unmatched. The CDR3 is 15 amino acids. In nucleotides, the CDR3 is TGTGCCAGCAGTTTCGGTGGGACTAGCGATAGTGAGCAGTTCTTC. Translating it yields CASSFGGTSDSEQFF.

The table lists this clonotype with many counts. This chain uses TRBV4-3 with TRBJ1-6; D possibly corresponds to TRBD1 (5 bases). This CDR3 contains 15 residues. Germline CDR1 and CDR2: LGHNA and YSLEER. V gave up 0 bases and J gave up 5 bases, with 8 bases separating them. For the CDR3, the DNA is TGCGCCAGCAGCCAAGATCTACAGGATAATTCACCCCTCCACTTT. It yields the protein CASSQDLQDNSPLHF.

This clonotype turned up a few times. This chain links TRBV20-1 with TRBJ1-4; TRBD1 is a possible D gene (5 bases). CDR3 length: 15 residues. Trimming took off 4 bases at V and 3 bases at J, with 15 bases between the two ends. Germline values: CDR1 DFQATT, CDR2 SNEGSKA (reference sequence). CDR3 residues: CSATLSGRANEKLFF. The CDR3 DNA follows: TGCAGTGCTACTCTCTCAGGGAGGGCTAATGAAAAACTGTTTTTT.

This clonotype was observed a handful of times. This chain uses TRBV20-1 with TRBJ2-5, with D hard to call. Trimming cost V 0 bases and J 3 bases, with 11 bases left between them. The CDR3 sequence is 14 residues long. Germline V gene sequence: CDR1 DFQATT, CDR2 SNEGSKA (reference sequence). This CDR3 reads CSARDLRGEETQYF. The DNA for the CDR3 is TGCAGTGCTAGAGATCTTCGCGGAGAAGAGACCCAGTACTTC.

This clonotype has a count of ten or more. V is TRBV11-2 and J is TRBJ2-3; 11 bases map to TRBD2. Unmatched junction bases numbered 14, after V lost 1 base and J lost 5 bases. The CDR3 is made up of 19 amino acids. Germline CDR1 reads SGHAT; CDR2 reads FQNNGV. The chain's CDR3 is CASSLGSLAGGSSRDTQYF. The CDR3 DNA follows: TGTGCCAGCAGCTTAGGAAGCCTAGCGGGGGGTTCTAGTAGAGATACGCAGTATTTT.

The J gene is TRBJ2-3, the V gene TRBV4-1; 9 nucleotides match TRBD1. Per the germline V gene, CDR1 is MGHRA and CDR2 is YSYEKL. J was trimmed by 6 bases and V by 1 base; bases with no gene match: 5. This CDR3 is 15 amino acids long. The CDR3 region is CASSQVTGGGDTQYF. The DNA of the CDR3 is TGCGCCAGCAGCCAAGTGACAGGGGGAGGCGATACGCAGTATTTT.